Included here is one T cell receptor beta chain sequence, with context. Its antigen target is currently unknown. Base qualities are not provided; no much larger clone lies one nucleotide away. The cohort comprised more than 550 healthy bone marrow donors. Cohort members were all nominally healthy when sampled, although unrecorded immune exposures were likely present. The donor was CMV seropositive and belonged to the group of 270 or so seropositive cohort members. Each donor provided a peripheral blood sample, and peripheral blood mononuclear cells were used for TCR beta sequencing. The Qiagen DNeasy Blood Extraction Kit was used to extract genomic DNA from the blood cell samples. The sample originates from a study of cytomegalovirus exposure and HLA in healthy donors (TCRdb year 2017). Concerning the study at large: In an earlier analysis of around 540 of the donors, 276 Gb of sequence data and about 110 million unique TCR beta sequences from 150 million to 200 million T cells were reported. An early release covering around 630 HLA-typed donors comprised around 300 gigabases of sequencing data and around 86 million unique TCR sequences. Among the roughly 400 genotyped donors, more than 70% belonged to the genetic ancestry cluster associated with self-reported Caucasian donors. The aim of the study was to test whether cataloging public T cell receptors could identify signatures of past pathogen exposure. The study used immunosequencing to profile the T cell repertoires of 670 or so subjects and linked those repertoires to cytomegalovirus serostatus. Along with the approximately 620-subject first cohort, a separate validation cohort of around 120 different subjects was used. The study combined high-throughput TCR immunosequencing, statistical association of individual TCRs with disease status, and machine learning to predict cytomegalovirus infection status. A later analysis re-examined previously published TCR beta repertoires from more than 650 donors and added high-resolution HLA genotyping to investigate patterns of TCR occurrence. Rather than drawing on any new phenotypic data, the later analysis identified candidate immune exposures from TCR beta sequences and the way those sequences occurred across donors. In an earlier analysis of 587 of the donors, high-throughput TCR beta sequencing was used to judge whether each TCR beta V gene segment behaved as functional or pseudogenic. Donor age, sex, ethnicity and CMV serostatus were collected together with the repertoire data. In a later genetic analysis, genome-wide SNP genotypes for about three fifths of the roughly 670 donors were used, and that subset was treated as a discovery cohort. Every repertoire in the discovery cohort had been generated on one and the same sequencing platform. Both class I and class II loci were covered by HLA typing, at four-digit resolution. The number of donors typed differed by locus, with roughly 620-640 for A, B, C, DRB1 and DQB1, roughly 520 for DQA1, over 600 for DPA1, and some 450 for DPB1. Because of strong linkage in the cohort, roughly five DR-DQ haplotypes were treated as single units for association and clustering. On average, roughly 200,000 unique TCR beta nucleotide sequences were sequenced per donor among several hundred genotyped donors of the cohort, with roughly 18% of those sequences being non-productive.

The protocol used for the library was the immunoSEQ multiplex PCR assay. For the multiplex PCR, a mixture combining 60 forward primers for TCR Vbeta segments and 13 reverse primers for TCR Jbeta segments was used. The CDR3 region of rearranged TCR beta genes was amplified from genomic DNA with a multiplex PCR assay. On the Illumina HiSeq System, the amplified TCR beta libraries were sequenced as 87-base-pair reads. Per the authors' processing: In a later analysis, tens of millions of unique TCR beta chains were counted across the approximately 620 repertoires, and some 10 million of these chains were shared by at least two donors. A nearest-neighbor algorithm error-corrected the raw reads and collapsed the reads into unique sequences, merging closely related sequences to remove PCR and sequencing errors. Alignment of CDR3 sequences to IMGT reference sequences was used to assign V, D and J gene segments. For a sequence to be retained, at least a six-nucleotide match to both a V gene segment and a J gene segment was required. Rearrangements were called productive when the CDR3 lacked stop codons and stayed in frame with V and J; all others were non-productive. Following IMGT convention, CDR3 was defined as the stretch from the second conserved V-encoded cysteine to the conserved J-encoded phenylalanine. The earlier analysis of some 600 of the donors excluded sequences that lacked an unambiguous match to a single V gene segment. In an earlier analysis of approximately 500 of the donors, a V segment was called functional when productive rearrangements were above 56.7%, and segregating when the standard deviation between donors exceeded 5%. A statistical classification framework was built to diagnose cytomegalovirus status from the catalog of TCR beta chain sequences. In a later analysis, V and J genes were assigned by comparing TCR nucleotide sequences against IMGT/GENE-DB human TR gene sequences. A later analysis assigned CDR3 sequences and most-parsimonious VDJ recombination scenarios with the TCRdist pipeline. In a later analysis, each TCR beta chain was defined by its CDR3 amino acid sequence together with its V-gene family, and reads without a unique V-gene family were excluded. In a later analysis, 550 to 650 highly shared, low-generation-probability nucleotide sequences were removed to address suspected cross-contamination and a sequencing artifact. In a later analysis, a clonal expansion index was calculated for each public chain from normalized within-repertoire ranks of inferred template counts. In a later analysis, generation probabilities were computed with a VDJ recombination model fitted to out-of-frame rearrangements, and the resulting probabilities were checked against IGoR. In a later analysis, TCR-TCR, TCR-HLA and TCR-CMV co-occurrence was scored with hypergeometric tests, and a repertoire-size bias correction was applied to TCR pairs. A later analysis estimated false discovery rates by permuting HLA or CMV assignments 20 times. In a later analysis, co-occurring TCRs were grouped with DBSCAN, and TCRdist sequence similarity was added when clustering was performed within HLA-allele-positive subsets. Co-occurrence clustering excluded repertoires with fewer than 30,000 or more than 120,000 public chains, plus five with anomalous nucleotide sharing. This is the immuneACCESS table as TCRdb keeps it, with only in-frame sequences that have V and J called. A part of the clones is gone; compared with another copy, unresolved V genes explain less than half, and the rest is unexplained. For V, J and clone size, that table is used; D and trimming come from the DNA. The sample table contains under 200,000 clones; only one count was recorded for around 78% of them. The ten largest account for 13% to 15% of the sample.

What the work shows at the level of the full study, not this receptor alone: A later analysis found that HLA-associated TCR beta chains were more clonally expanded and had lower generation probabilities than equally common non-associated chains. The presence/absence analyses assumed that sequencing depth was roughly uniform across donors, and that assumption may not be true. According to a later genetic analysis, donors in an Asian-associated ancestry cluster had fewer N-insertions in productive TCRs than the roughly 700-donor mean. The authors suggested that the approach could potentially be generalized to other disease states and immunological phenotypes. The sequencing pipeline was judged likely to have produced a cluster of highly shared sequence variants as a technical artifact. Across donors, most TCR sequences were observed very rarely, whereas some public TCRs were present in many individuals. In an earlier analysis of more than 450 of the donors, most TCR beta V segments were observed in productive rearrangements about 87% or about 30% of the time, broadly matching IMGT annotations. In both the original and validation cohorts, the classifier was reported to diagnose cytomegalovirus status with high specificity and sensitivity. HLA typing was unavailable for some donors at each locus, so association tests used only the typed subset. In a later analysis, TCR association rates were found to vary across HLA loci, with the most associated TCRs seen for DRB1 alleles and the fewest for HLA-C alleles. Because counts were too low, approximately 15 rarely observed V segments, including chromosome 9 orphons, were excluded from the earlier analysis of roughly 580 of the donors. In vitro tests confirmed that a few of the cytomegalovirus-associated TCR beta chains recognize cytomegalovirus antigens. A further reported finding was that TCR beta sequences accurately predicted the HLA-A and HLA-B alleles for most subjects in the first cohort. A total of 150 or so TCR beta chains were listed by the study as associated with cytomegalovirus. Strong co-occurrence of HLA alleles, especially DR and DQ, made assigning TCR associations to individual alleles difficult. Some IMGT-functional V segments, including TRBV6-2 and TRBV6-3, could not be told apart with the 87-base-pair reads, so those segments were excluded. A later analysis reported that several top co-occurrence clusters appeared linked to parvovirus B19, influenza, CMV and Epstein-Barr virus. Only TCR beta chains were sequenced in this cohort, and the absence of alpha or paired-chain data limited detectable features. Correlated functional status among segregating V segments might be attributable to linkage disequilibrium, but an unknown experimental factor could not be ruled out. In a later genetic analysis, a missense DCLRE1C variant was associated with V-gene and J-gene trimming of TCR beta chains, and the association was replicated in an independent cohort. Specific HLA alleles were associated with 15,000 to 20,000 TCR beta sequences at a false discovery rate of 0.05 in a later analysis. A later analysis found that most CMV-associated TCR beta chains appeared HLA-restricted, with HLA associations seemingly driven largely by CMV exposure. CMV serostatus was the only immune exposure information available for the cohort.

Per the germline V gene, SGHVS is the CDR1 and FQNEAQ is the CDR2. The CDR3 has 15 amino acids, counting the end cysteine and phenylalanine. Here the CDR3 DNA is all that survives: 45 bases in frame from base 1. V and J are truncated by 3 bases and 2 bases respectively, leaving an intervening sequence of 13 bases. The sequence derives from a woman aged 25 to 39 in good health and CMV-seropositive. Sequenced material: PBMCs. This sequence uses TRBV7-8 and TRBJ2-5; a weak D assignment points to TRBD2 (5 bases agree). The DNA sequence follows: TGTGCCAGCAGCTTCAGGAGGTCTCAACAAGAGACCCAGTACTTC. It is translated as CASSFRRSQQETQYF.